Listed below are T cell receptor beta chains from one sample, sequenced in a study of blood T cells in healthy people across ages. One entry per CDR3 protein results from TCRdb running MiXCR on the 5' RACE reads. This sample yields roughly 2 million distinct CDR3 sequences, of which just under 50% are seen a single time; 2.1% belongs to the top ten. The sample taken for sequencing was blood. All receptors come from a middle-aged woman in good health. The conserved cysteine and the conserved F or W are not part of the CDR3 here. The order of the fields is V gene, J gene, CDR3 protein.

>TRBV7-8|TRBJ1-4
ASSPGWGANTNEKLF
>TRBV20-1|TRBJ2-1
SARAILAGVLNEQF
>TRBV24-1|TRBJ2-5
ATSDRGGSNVQY
>TRBV29-1|TRBJ1-4
SVEGRGREKLF
>TRBV2|TRBJ1-2
AARRGTVGYGYT
>TRBV13|TRBJ2-7
ASSPGATYEQY
>TRBV20-1|TRBJ2-5
SARHSGEVGETQY
>TRBV2|TRBJ1-2
ARPGISGYT
>TRBV12-3/TRBV12-4|TRBJ2-1
ASRLGQRDNEQF
>TRBV7-2|TRBJ2-5
ASFSPRGRAGETQY
>TRBV20-1|TRBJ1-5
SANGISQPQH
>TRBV12-3/TRBV12-4|TRBJ1-2
ASSFRTGGDRRRSYT
>TRBV6-5|TRBJ2-1
ASSYSALMGEQF
>TRBV28|TRBJ1-2
ASSLEVRGLRGYT
>TRBV6-2/TRBV6-3|TRBJ1-2
ASSSSAFAFYGYT
>TRBV7-2|TRBJ1-4
ASSTSGTGNEKLF
>TRBV28|TRBJ1-1
ASSFITEFSEAF
>TRBV9|TRBJ1-6
TSSAEGQEYNSPLH
>TRBV14|TRBJ2-7
ASSPTGTHEQY
>TRBV11-2|TRBJ1-4
ASSLDLRAGEKLF
>TRBV4-3|-
ASSPDRASSYNEQY
>TRBV6-2/TRBV6-3|TRBJ1-2
ASSYLGRGNYGYT
>TRBV7-8|TRBJ1-2
AAATGMEYGYT
>TRBV7-9|TRBJ2-3
ASSPADTYTDTQY
>TRBV4-2|TRBJ2-3
ASSQDKGAGIITDTQY
>TRBV12-3/TRBV12-4|TRBJ2-5
ASLSSGYQETQY
>TRBV9|-
ASSGVQSSYNEQY
>TRBV7-2|TRBJ1-5
ASSLVGTGGTQPQH
>TRBV5-5|-
ASSLRAGKIGETQY
>TRBV28|TRBJ2-1
ASSPFSGGSHNEQF
>TRBV5-1|TRBJ2-7
ASSLPRGEQY
>TRBV5-1|TRBJ1-2
ASSLAKEHGYT
>TRBV20-1|TRBJ2-1
SARRDTEGSEQF
>TRBV7-9|TRBJ2-1
ASSSTATENNEQF
>TRBV20-1|TRBJ2-5
SPKGGAQETQY
>TRBV6-5|TRBJ2-5
ASSRPTGGETQY
>TRBV4-2|TRBJ1-2
ASSARDSFSGYT
>TRBV7-2|TRBJ2-1
ASSLTGGLTYNEQF
>TRBV7-9|TRBJ2-7
ASSSRAGNYEQY
>TRBV29-1|TRBJ2-5
SVEEITGLETQY